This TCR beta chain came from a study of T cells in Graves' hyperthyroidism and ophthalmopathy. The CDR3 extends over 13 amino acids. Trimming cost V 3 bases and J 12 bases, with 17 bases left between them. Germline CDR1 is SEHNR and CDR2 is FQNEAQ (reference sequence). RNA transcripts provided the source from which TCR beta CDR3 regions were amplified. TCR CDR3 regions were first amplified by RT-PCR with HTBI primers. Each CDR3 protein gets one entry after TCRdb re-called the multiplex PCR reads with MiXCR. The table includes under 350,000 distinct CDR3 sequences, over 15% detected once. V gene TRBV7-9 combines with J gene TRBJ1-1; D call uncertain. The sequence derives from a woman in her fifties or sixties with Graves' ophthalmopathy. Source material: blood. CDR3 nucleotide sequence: TGTGCCAGCAGCTTGGGAGTCCAGGAACGGCCTTTCTTT. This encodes CASSLGVQERPFF.